This T cell receptor (beta chain) is from a study of siplizumab effects on memory and regulatory T cells. General study results and limits: Siplizumab significantly reduced alloreactive sequences traceable to unstimulated CD4+ memory cells. Siplizumab conditions gave an average of around 70% Treg-derived mappable alloreactive CD4+ clones, versus about 30% for controls. Whether proliferating Tregs in siplizumab cultures suppress was not functionally confirmed.

As to this clone: The antigen is not known.

V lost 2 bases and J 3 bases, leaving 5 bases between the germline ends. Germline lookup yields CDR1 SGHVS and CDR2 FNYEAQ. The CDR3 contains 12 residues. In each sample, about 10^5 TCR templates were assayed. Here immunoSEQ multiplex PCR was the method, and the copy in TCRdb shows in-frame clones only, minus some. The sample carries approximately 50,000 clones, 93% recorded once. The TCR comes from a human donor in good health. Specimen: CD8+ T cells sorted from blood. The chain is built from TRBV7-6 and TRBJ2-7; a possible D gene is TRBD1 (5 bases). The CDR3 DNA reads as TGTGCCAGCAGCTTAAGGGGCTACGAGCAGTACTTC. Protein: CASSLRGYEQYF.